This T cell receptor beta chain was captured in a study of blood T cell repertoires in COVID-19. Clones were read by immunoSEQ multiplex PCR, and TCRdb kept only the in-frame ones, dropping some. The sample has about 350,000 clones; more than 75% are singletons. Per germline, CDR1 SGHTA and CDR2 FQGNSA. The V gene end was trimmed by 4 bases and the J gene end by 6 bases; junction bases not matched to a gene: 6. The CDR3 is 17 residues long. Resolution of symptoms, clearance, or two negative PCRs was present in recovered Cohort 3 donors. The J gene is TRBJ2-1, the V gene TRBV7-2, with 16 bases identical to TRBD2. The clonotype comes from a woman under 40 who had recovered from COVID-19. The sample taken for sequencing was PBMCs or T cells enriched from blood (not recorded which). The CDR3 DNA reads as TGTGCCAGCAGCTCGGGACTAGCGGGGGGGCTAGCCAATGAGCAGTTCTTC. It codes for CASSSGLAGGLANEQFF.